In its sample, the clone carrying this T cell receptor (beta chain) was seen a few times. As yet, its antigen is unknown. CDR3 length: 13 amino acids. The germline V gene has CDR1 LGHDT and CDR2 YNNKEL (reference sequence). V lost 4 bases, J lost 5 bases, and 4 bases stayed unmatched. The sample is drawn from a study of T-cell reconstitution after alpha-beta-depleted transplantation in children. Study results and caveats: There were some patients whose high TCRbeta diversity at day 60 came from surviving recipient T cells and thymic progenitors.

This sample's TCRbeta library carried unique molecular identifier barcodes. TCRdb itself ran the PCR reads through MiXCR, one entry per CDR3 protein. The sample has over 400,000 distinct CDR3 sequences; 43% are singletons. The receptor comes from a girl aged 2 to 9 with aplastic anemia, due to receive a stem cell transplant. The chain recombines TRBV3-1 with TRBJ1-2, with 7 bases fitting TRBD1. This specimen was PBMCs, taken before TCRalphabeta/CD19-depleted stem cell transplant. The CDR3 nucleotides are TGTGCCAGCAGCCCGATGACAGGGTATGGCTACACCTTC. It codes for CASSPMTGYGYTF.